This TCR beta chain was identified in a study of memory CD8 T cells in hepatitis C reinfection (dated by TCRdb to 2015 to 2018). Notes on the research overall: A few donors spontaneously resolved two consecutive HCV infections, while two donors cleared a primary infection but became chronically infected after reinfection. HCV reinfection was defined as a positive HCV RNA test following two negative tests taken at least 60 days apart. About 5 reinfection cases with stored pre-reinfection samples were identified between the late 2000s and the early 2010s. The study tracked the TCR beta repertoire of virus-specific CD8 T cells longitudinally across an HCV reinfection episode in a few donors. Pre-reinfection samples were taken from 55 to 20 weeks before reinfection was detected. In the reinfection study, participants with a resolved prior HCV infection were followed up every 3 months.

Summary of the overall study and its limitations: Because only a few donors were included, definitive conclusions about public clonotypes linked to secondary clearance could not be reached by the study.

Concerning this clone itself: The antigen it binds to is not known. Base-call qualities are not available, and no considerably larger clone is one nucleotide away.

Looking up the germline V gene (reference sequence) yields CDR1 GTSNPN and CDR2 SVGIG. The CDR3 contains 14 residues, cysteine and phenylalanine counted. Just the 42-base CDR3 DNA is kept, in frame starting at base 1. At the junction V is shortened by 4 bases and J by 2 bases; bases outside the gene matches: 7. Libraries came from the immunoSEQ multiplex PCR assay. Genomic DNA was extracted from sorted cells, and the TCR beta V, D and J regions were sequenced by Adaptive Biotechnologies' automated high-throughput method. A two-step, bias-controlled multiplex PCR was used to amplify the CDR3 regions. Amplified TCR beta libraries were sequenced on an Illumina instrument. From the authors' description of their analysis: Demultiplexed reads were processed to reduce amplification and sequencing bias, and the IMGT database was used to assign CDR3 sequences to gene families. ImmunoSEQ software version 2.0 was used to analyze the repertoire data. Out-of-frame sequences and sequences with stop codons in the CDR3 were removed from clonotype lists. Clonotypes below 0.01% frequency were excluded because they corresponded to less than one cell. To get richness, observed richness was divided by input cell number, while evenness came from dividing Shannon entropy by log observed richness. Simpson diversity and Morisita-Horn overlap indices were used to quantify repertoire diversity and similarity between time points. Clonotypes were grouped as dominant (>1%), sub-dominant (0.5-0.99%), low abundance (0.1-0.49%) or lowest abundance (<0.1%). A germline index was derived by subtracting total nucleotide additions from total CDR3 length and dividing the result by total CDR3 length. TCRdb stores this immuneACCESS table with in-frame sequences only. Part of the clones is absent; in the studies checked, under half of the shortfall reflects unresolved V genes, and no reason is known for the rest. The V and J calls and clone size are taken from that table; D and trimming were inferred from the DNA. The sample table contains about 50,000 clones; only one count was recorded for just under 90% of them. Roughly 1% of the sample is in the top ten clones.

The sample's time point label, in plain terms: pre-reinfection, 55 to 20 weeks before reinfection detection. The sorted cells were sequenced directly ex vivo, without any in vitro expansion ahead of TCR sequencing. Donors were people who inject drugs enrolled in the Montreal Acute Hepatitis C Cohort Study (HEPCO) in Canada. As controls, total naive CD8 T cells were sorted as viable CD3+ CD8+ CD45RO- cells from a couple of donors at all three reinfection time points. Before sorting, cryopreserved peripheral blood mononuclear cells were thawed and used as the source for purifying CD8 T cells. CD8 T cells were enriched by negative selection with the MACS CD8+ T cell Isolation Kit. Cells were sorted on a BD FACSAria II sorter using FACSDiva software, and FlowJo was used for data analysis.

The chain couples TRBV30 to TRBJ2-7, and TRBD2 matches 8 of the central bases. The sample comprised naive CD8+ T cells sorted from blood. According to the study, the label for this sample's cell subset or site signals: total naive CD8+CD45RO- T cells. The clonotype comes from a man between 18 and 29 years old with hepatitis C virus infection. The nucleotide sequence is given as TGTGCCTGGACCCCGGGAGGGCCCCCCTACGAGCAGTACTTC. This gives the protein CAWTPGGPPYEQYF.